By its share, the clone carrying this T cell receptor beta chain is medium-sized. Its matching antigen is unknown. Germline loops: CDR1 LNHDA, CDR2 SQIVND (reference sequence). The V end lost 7 bases, the J end lost 6 bases, and 18 bases lay between the germline ends. The CDR3 is 14 residues long. From blood, about 240-550 ng of genomic DNA served as TRB template. The sample originates from a study of T and B cells in COVID-19 patients. About the research overall: Peripheral blood came from COVID-19 patients with active infection or after recovery. Regarding the study as a whole: Symptomatic-phase blood samples from mildly ill patients and early samples from severe cases were scarce.

Multiplex PCR with BIOMED2 TRB-A/B primer pools amplified TRB rearrangements. TCRdb analysed the multiplex PCR reads with MiXCR anew, one entry per CDR3 protein. The sample includes some 6,000 distinct CDR3 sequences, 26% of them seen just once. The source material was blood. The chain employs TRBV19 and TRBJ1-1; D perhaps matches TRBD1 (5 bases). The sequence was obtained from a human donor with active COVID-19. Here the CDR3 DNA reads TGTGCCAGTAAACTTCGGACACACGGCGCTGAAGCTTTCTTT. Translated: CASKLRTHGAEAFF.